The T cell receptor beta chain under discussion was sequenced for a study of T cells expressing NK-cell markers. Study as a whole: HCMV seropositivity marked most of the eight sequenced donors; one was seronegative.

With regard to this clonotype: The antigen remains undetermined.

The CDR3 has 18 amino acids. Germline V gives CDR1 SGHRS, CDR2 YFSETQ. 5'RACE template switching built TCR beta cDNA with unique molecular identifiers. TCRdb re-called the 5' RACE reads; every CDR3 protein appears as one record, without DNA. This repertoire includes hundreds of thousands of distinct CDR3 sequences. Study findings and constraints: Of the CD8+ T cell pool in 5 to 7 donors, roughly 1.0-8% was accounted for by dominant NKG2C+ clonotypes.

The sequence was obtained from a woman aged 18-70 years in good health. The sequencing input was blood T cells: a sorted CD56 or NKG2C T cell subset, CD4+ or CD8+ T cells, or bulk PBMC T cells (not recorded which). The rearrangement uses TRBV5-1 and TRBJ2-3; no DNA is available, so the TRBD2 call from TCRdb remains unchecked. CDR3 loop: CASSHGLAGVGSTDTQYF.